Presented here are 10 T cell receptor beta chains from one specimen sequenced in a study of T-cell memory formation after mild COVID-19. TCRdb re-analysed the 5' RACE reads in MiXCR, keeping a single row per CDR3 protein. This table has about half a million distinct CDR3 sequences, approximately 18% appearing once. Sequencing was done on a sample of PBMCs or a T cell subset sorted from them (not recorded which). The receptors were sampled from an adult woman who had mild COVID-19 (a few samples of this study predate the infection). Cell type and time point are not known.

V usage is TRBV10-3 and J usage is TRBJ2-7; 13 bases are shared with TRBD2. This CDR3 contains 17 residues. Trimming removed 3 bases from V and 6 bases from J; junction bases left unmatched: 11. The germline gives CDR1 ENHRY, CDR2 SYGVKD. This CDR3 reads CAISEILGTSGNREQYF. The CDR3 DNA reads TGTGCCATCAGTGAAATATTAGGGACTAGCGGGAATCGCGAGCAGTACTTC.

The V call is TRBV7-9, the J call TRBJ2-1; 8 bases map to TRBD2. This CDR3 is built from 13 residues. The junction had 7 bases not matched to a gene; V was cut back by 5 bases and J by 10 bases. The germline V gene encodes CDR1 SEHNR and CDR2 FQNEAQ (reference sequence). This chain's CDR3 is CASSPLTSGEQFF. DNA of the CDR3: TGTGCCAGCAGCCCGTTAACTAGCGGAGAGCAGTTCTTC. Full variable domain (outside the CDR3, taken from reference TRBV7-9 and TRBJ2-1): DTGVSQNPRHKITKRGQNVTFRCDPISEHNRLYWYRQTLGQGPEFLTYFQNEAQLEKSRLLSDRFSAERPKGSFSTLEIQRTEQGDSAMYLCASSPLTSGEQFFGPGTRLTVL.

The chain links TRBV24-1 to TRBJ2-1; 7 bases are a match to TRBD2. The CDR3 consists of 16 residues. After removal of 4 bases from V and 6 bases from J, the junction contained 11 bases not matched to a gene. CDR1 KGHDR and CDR2 SFDVKD come from the germline V gene. CDR3 sequence reads: CATSESGGRDTNEQFF. CDR3 in DNA: TGTGCCACCAGTGAGAGTGGTGGGAGGGATACCAATGAGCAGTTCTTC.

The J gene is TRBJ2-7, the V gene TRBV25-1; 9 bases are shared with TRBD1. Germline lookup yields CDR1 MGHDK and CDR2 SYGVNS. The junction had 5 bases not matched to a gene; V was cut back by 4 bases and J by 4 bases. CDR3 size: 14 residues. DNA for the CDR3: TGTGCCAGCAGTGGACAGGGGGTTCAATACGAGCAGTACTTC. The encoded protein is CASSGQGVQYEQYF.

This clonotype showed up many times. V gene TRBV3-1 combines with J gene TRBJ2-3, with D perhaps matching TRBD2 (5 bases). CDR3 length: 13 amino acids. Germline CDR1 LGHDT, CDR2 YNNKEL (reference sequence). V was shortened by 2 bases and J by 9 bases, with 12 bases between the two germline ends. The CDR3 nucleotides are TGTGCCAGCAGCCAAATACGGTCGGGGACGCAGTATTTT. Its protein product is CASSQIRSGTQYF.

This clonotype was counted between two and nine times. The chain recombines TRBV24-1 with TRBJ1-1; TRBD1 matches 7 bases. Germline V gene sequence: CDR1 KGHDR, CDR2 SFDVKD. The CDR3 runs to 13 residues. V dropped 1 base and J dropped 8; count of bases not matched to a gene: 3. Written as DNA, the CDR3 is TGTGCCACCAGTGATTTCGGAGGGGGCGAAGCTTTCTTT. It yields the protein CATSDFGGGEAFF.

This sequence joins TRBV7-3 and TRBJ1-1; no definite D call. The CDR3 loop spans 13 amino acids. The germline V gene encodes CDR1 SGHTA and CDR2 FQGTGA. V dropped 0 bases and J dropped 4 bases, with 6 bases sitting between them. Here the CDR3 DNA reads TGTGCCAGCAGCTTAACGATGGGCACTGAAGCTTTCTTT. Amino acids: CASSLTMGTEAFF.

V and J are TRBV6-6 and TRBJ1-4; no clear D. The CDR3 length is 15 residues. V was trimmed by 3 bases and J by 0 bases, leaving 8 bases between them. The germline V gene has CDR1 MNHNY and CDR2 SVGAGI (reference sequence). The CDR3 reads CASSYRTATNEKLFF. The CDR3 bases are TGTGCCAGCAGTTATAGGACGGCAACTAATGAAAAACTGTTTTTT.

Only a few counts were recorded for this clonotype. The chain carries TRBV7-9 and TRBJ2-1, with D possibly TRBD1 on 6 matching bases. The CDR3 loop spans 15 amino acids. V shed 4 bases and J shed 5 bases, with 15 bases lying between them. Looked up from germline, CDR1 is SEHNR and CDR2 is FQNEAQ (reference sequence). Written as DNA, the CDR3 is TGTGCCAGCAGCTCTAAACGGGACACTCACAATGAGCAGTTCTTC. This sequence encodes CASSSKRDTHNEQFF.

The V gene is TRBV3-1, the J gene TRBJ2-7; 12 nucleotides agree with TRBD2. The CDR3 contains 15 residues. From germline, CDR1 is LGHDT and CDR2 YNNKEL (reference sequence). The V and J ends lost 1 base and 8 bases, in that order; junction bases with no gene match: 6. The CDR3 DNA reads as TGTGCCAGCAGCCAAGGACTAGCGGGAGCACAACAGCAGTACTTC. Its protein product is CASSQGLAGAQQQYF.